This entry concerns a single T cell receptor beta chain. What it binds is not known. The sample originates from a study of T cell responses to AZD1222 COVID-19 vaccine. Overall study context: Second-dose groups at about 4 or about 12 weeks were pooled.

Here immunoSEQ multiplex PCR was the method, and the copy in TCRdb shows in-frame clones only, minus some. Among some 140,000 clones listed, roughly nine tenths were seen once. Study-wide points: As reported, nearly half of all spike-specific TCRs target variant regions that are unmutated.

Trimming left V 2 bases short and J 3 bases short, with 16 bases between. Germline V CDR1 and CDR2: MNHEY, SVGEGT. The CDR3 totals 16 residues. The sequenced sample was peripheral blood, obtained on day 0 of AZD1222 vaccination. The J gene is TRBJ2-5, the V gene TRBV6-2 or TRBV6-3; D is perhaps TRBD1 or TRBD2 (5 bases each). This sequence was found in an adult in good health. CDR3 loop: CASSYPTGTAKETQYF. The CDR3 bases are TGTGCCAGCAGTTACCCTACCGGGACGGCAAAAGAGACCCAGTACTTC.